The rows below give T cell receptor beta chains drawn from one sample of a study of T cells in Graves' hyperthyroidism and ophthalmopathy. MiXCR, applied by TCRdb to the multiplex PCR reads, yields one record per CDR3 protein. The data hold 490,000 or so distinct CDR3 sequences, with 22% observed a single time. Sequencing was carried out using blood. These receptors were collected from a woman between 70 and 85 years old with Graves' ophthalmopathy. Both conserved end residues are part of each CDR3. Fields, in order: D gene, clone size, J gene, V gene, CDR3 DNA, CDR3 protein. D genes are given only for firm matches. Clone size is given for some rows only: seen once, a few or many times, or a class if the clone is expanded.

-	-	TRBJ1-4	TRBV6-2/TRBV6-3	TGTGCCAGCAGCTATACGGAAGGGATTAATGAAAAACTGTTTTTT	CASSYTEGINEKLFF
-	-	TRBJ2-7	TRBV28	TGTGCCAGCAGTTTCGGGGGCGCCGGGTCCTACGAGCAGTACTTC	CASSFGGAGSYEQYF
-	-	TRBJ1-5	TRBV20-1	TGCAGTGCTAGTTCGGGCGGTGGGGGCAATCAGCCCCAGCATTTT	CSASSGGGGNQPQHF
-	few	TRBJ1-2	TRBV12-3/TRBV12-4	TGTGCCAGCAGTTTAGCGCTAAGGGGCAGGGACGGCTACACCTTC	CASSLALRGRDGYTF
-	few	TRBJ2-6	TRBV12-3/TRBV12-4	TGTGCCAGCAGTACGGCATCTGGGGCCAACGTCCTGACTTTC	CASSTASGANVLTF
TRBD1	few	TRBJ1-1	TRBV7-8	TGTGCCAGCAGCTTTGGCAGGGTCGAGGGGGCGCGATCCACTGAAGCTTTCTTT	CASSFGRVEGARSTEAFF
TRBD2	-	TRBJ2-2	TRBV20-1	TGCAGTGCTGATAGCGGGAGTAGAGCCGGGGAGCTGTTTTTT	CSADSGSRAGELFF
-	-	TRBJ1-1	TRBV18	TGTGCCAGCTCACCCCTCGGCGGGGGTGCTGAAGCTTTCTTT	CASSPLGGGAEAFF
TRBD2	-	TRBJ2-1	TRBV10-3	TGTGCCATCGGTAGCGGGAGCTCTAATGAGCAGTTCTTC	CAIGSGSSNEQFF
TRBD1	-	TRBJ2-3	TRBV2	TGTGCCAGCCTAAGGGACAGGGGGCTGGATACGCAGTATTTT	CASLRDRGLDTQYF
-	-	TRBJ1-2	TRBV7-2	TGTGCCAGCAGCTTGCGGGATGCAGGGATTGGCGGTGGCTACACCTTC	CASSLRDAGIGGGYTF
TRBD2	-	TRBJ2-7	TRBV13	TGTGCCAGCAGCCAGCACGGGGTTAGCGGGAGGGGGGATTACGAGCAGTACTTC	CASSQHGVSGRGDYEQYF
-	few	TRBJ2-1	TRBV19	TGTGCCAGTACCAGCGCGGGAACCTCCTACAATGAGCAGTTCTTC	CASTSAGTSYNEQFF
-	many	TRBJ1-1	TRBV20-1	TGCAGTGCTAGAGATCGGCAGATCCCTAGCACTGAAGCTTTCTTT	CSARDRQIPSTEAFF
-	-	TRBJ1-2	TRBV5-1	TGCGCCAGCAGCCCTCACCAAGGGGTCTATGGCTACACCTTC	CASSPHQGVYGYTF
TRBD1	few	TRBJ2-3	TRBV24-1	TGTGCCACCAGTGATACAGGACAGGGGACAGATACGCAGTATTTT	CATSDTGQGTDTQYF
-	-	TRBJ1-2	TRBV9	TGTGCCAGCAGCGTAGATAAACTTGGCGCGCGCTATGGCTACACCTTC	CASSVDKLGARYGYTF